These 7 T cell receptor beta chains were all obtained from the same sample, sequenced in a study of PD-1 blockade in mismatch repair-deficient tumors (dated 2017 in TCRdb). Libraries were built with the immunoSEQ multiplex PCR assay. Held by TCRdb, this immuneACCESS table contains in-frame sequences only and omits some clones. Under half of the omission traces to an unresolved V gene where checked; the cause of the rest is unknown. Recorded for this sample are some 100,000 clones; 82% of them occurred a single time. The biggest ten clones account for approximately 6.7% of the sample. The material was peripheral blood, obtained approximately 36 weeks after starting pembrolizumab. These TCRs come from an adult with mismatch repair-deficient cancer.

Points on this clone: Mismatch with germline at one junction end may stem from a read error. CDR3 sequence (DNA): TGTGCCAGCAGCTTTGCGGGAGAGGGTTCGGACATTCAGTACTTC. Its protein is CASSFAGEGSDIQYF. The V gene is TRBV5-3, the J gene TRBJ2-4; 7 positions agree with TRBD2. TRBV5-3 is filed as an ORF, its function uncertain. The CDR3 contains 15 residues.

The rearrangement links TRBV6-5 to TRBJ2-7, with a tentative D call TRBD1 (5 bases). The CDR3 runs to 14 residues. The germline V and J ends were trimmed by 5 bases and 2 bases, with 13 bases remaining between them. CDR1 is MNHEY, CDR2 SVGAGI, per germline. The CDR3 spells CASSRGLPPYEQYF. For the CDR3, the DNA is TGTGCCAGCAGTAGGGGCCTACCCCCCTACGAGCAGTACTTC.

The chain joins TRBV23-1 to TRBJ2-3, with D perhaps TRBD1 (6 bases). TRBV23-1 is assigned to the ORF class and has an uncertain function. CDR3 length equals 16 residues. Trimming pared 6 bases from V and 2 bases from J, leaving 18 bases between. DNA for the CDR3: TGCGCCAGCAGCCTAATCACCGGACAGAACACAGATACGCAGTATTTT. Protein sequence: CASSLITGQNTDTQYF.

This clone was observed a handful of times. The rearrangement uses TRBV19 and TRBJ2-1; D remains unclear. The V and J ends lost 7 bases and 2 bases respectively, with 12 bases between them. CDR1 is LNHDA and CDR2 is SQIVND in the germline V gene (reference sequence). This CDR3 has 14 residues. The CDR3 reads CASTPTAPYNEQFF. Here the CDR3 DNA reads TGTGCCAGTACCCCCACCGCCCCCTACAATGAGCAGTTCTTC.

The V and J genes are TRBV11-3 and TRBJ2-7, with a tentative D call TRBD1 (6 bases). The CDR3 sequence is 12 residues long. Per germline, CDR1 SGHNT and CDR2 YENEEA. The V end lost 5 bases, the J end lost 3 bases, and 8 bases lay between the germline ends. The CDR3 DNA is TGTGCCAGCAGCCCGGACAGCTACGAGCAGTACTTC. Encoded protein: CASSPDSYEQYF.

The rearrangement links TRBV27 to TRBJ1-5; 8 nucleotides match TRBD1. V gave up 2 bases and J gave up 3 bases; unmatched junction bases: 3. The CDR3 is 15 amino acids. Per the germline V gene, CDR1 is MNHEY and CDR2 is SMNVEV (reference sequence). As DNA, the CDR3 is TGTGCCAGCAGTTTAGGACAGGGATACAATCAGCCCCAGCATTTT. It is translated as CASSLGQGYNQPQHF.

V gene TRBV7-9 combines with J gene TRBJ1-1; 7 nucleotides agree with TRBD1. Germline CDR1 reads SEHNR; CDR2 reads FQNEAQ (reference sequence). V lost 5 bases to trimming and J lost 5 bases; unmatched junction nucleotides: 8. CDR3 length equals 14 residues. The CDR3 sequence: CASSRGTGVTEAFF. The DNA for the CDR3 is TGTGCCAGCAGCCGAGGAACAGGGGTGACTGAAGCTTTCTTT.